This T cell receptor (beta chain) was captured in a study of blood T cell repertoires in COVID-19. In the study overall: Nucleic acid was either cDNA or gDNA, and it came from T cells, B-cell-depleted T cells, or PBMCs.

Trimming cost V 3 bases and J 5 bases, with 14 bases left between them. The V gene's germline CDR1 is SGHTA and CDR2 FQGNSA. This CDR3 comprises 15 residues. Only one count was recorded for this clone. The protocol was immunoSEQ multiplex PCR, while the TCRdb copy is restricted to in-frame clones and leaves out a portion. The table records 40,000 to 50,000 clones, approximately 90% of them present only once. The chain combines TRBV7-2 with TRBJ2-1; the D is unclear. Material for sequencing was peripheral blood. The origin of this receptor is a human donor in a cohort sampled during active COVID-19. CDR3 in amino acids: CASSFNFQYDNEQFF. CDR3 coding DNA: TGTGCCAGCAGCTTCAATTTTCAGTACGACAATGAGCAGTTCTTC.